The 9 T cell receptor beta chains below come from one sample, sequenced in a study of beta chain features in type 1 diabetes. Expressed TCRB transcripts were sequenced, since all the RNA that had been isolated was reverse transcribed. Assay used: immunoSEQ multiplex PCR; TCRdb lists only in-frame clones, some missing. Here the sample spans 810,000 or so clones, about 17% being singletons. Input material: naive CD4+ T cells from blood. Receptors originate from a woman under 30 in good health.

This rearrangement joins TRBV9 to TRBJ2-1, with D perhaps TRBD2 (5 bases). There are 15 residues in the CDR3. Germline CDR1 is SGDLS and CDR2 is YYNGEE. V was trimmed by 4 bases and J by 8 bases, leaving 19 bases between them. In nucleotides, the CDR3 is TGTGCCAGCAGCCCCTCGCCGGCGACTATTTATGAGCAGTTCTTC. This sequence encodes CASSPSPATIYEQFF.

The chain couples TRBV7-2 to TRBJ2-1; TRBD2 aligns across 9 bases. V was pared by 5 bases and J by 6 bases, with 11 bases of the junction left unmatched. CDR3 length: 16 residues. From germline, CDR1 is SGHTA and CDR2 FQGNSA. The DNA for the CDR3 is TGTGCCAGCAGCCCCCAAGTCGCGGGAGGGTCCAATGAGCAGTTCTTC. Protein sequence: CASSPQVAGGSNEQFF.

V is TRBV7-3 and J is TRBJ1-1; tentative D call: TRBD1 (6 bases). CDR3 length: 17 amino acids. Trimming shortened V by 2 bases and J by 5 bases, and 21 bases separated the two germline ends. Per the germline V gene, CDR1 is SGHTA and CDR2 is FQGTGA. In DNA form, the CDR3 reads TGTGCCAGCAGCTTATACAGTAGGGGGGATAGAGGAACTGAAGCTTTCTTT. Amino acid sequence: CASSLYSRGDRGTEAFF.

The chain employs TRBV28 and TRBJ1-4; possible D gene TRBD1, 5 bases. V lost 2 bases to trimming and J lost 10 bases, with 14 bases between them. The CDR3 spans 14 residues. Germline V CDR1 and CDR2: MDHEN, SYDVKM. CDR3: CASSLRGDGGKLFF. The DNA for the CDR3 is TGTGCCAGCAGTTTACGGGGGGATGGTGGAAAACTGTTTTTT.

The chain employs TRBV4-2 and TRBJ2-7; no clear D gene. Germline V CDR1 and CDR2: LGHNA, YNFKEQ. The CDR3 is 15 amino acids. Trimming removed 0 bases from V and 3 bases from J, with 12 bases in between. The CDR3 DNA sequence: TGTGCCAGCAGCCAAGAGGGGTGGCAGGTCTACGAGCAGTACTTC. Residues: CASSQEGWQVYEQYF.

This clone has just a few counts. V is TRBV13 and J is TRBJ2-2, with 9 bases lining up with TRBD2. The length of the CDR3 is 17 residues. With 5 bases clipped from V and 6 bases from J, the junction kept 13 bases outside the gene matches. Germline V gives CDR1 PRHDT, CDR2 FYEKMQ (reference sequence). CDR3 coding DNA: TGTGCCAGCAGCCCAGGGGGGCTAGCGGGAATACCCGGGGAGCTGTTTTTT. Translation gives CASSPGGLAGIPGELFF.

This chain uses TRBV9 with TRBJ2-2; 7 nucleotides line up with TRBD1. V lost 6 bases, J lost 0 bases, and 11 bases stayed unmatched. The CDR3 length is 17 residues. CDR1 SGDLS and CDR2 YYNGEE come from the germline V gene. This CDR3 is CASTHVSGTANTGELFF. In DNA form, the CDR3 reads TGTGCCAGCACCCACGTCTCCGGGACAGCGAACACCGGGGAGCTGTTTTTT.

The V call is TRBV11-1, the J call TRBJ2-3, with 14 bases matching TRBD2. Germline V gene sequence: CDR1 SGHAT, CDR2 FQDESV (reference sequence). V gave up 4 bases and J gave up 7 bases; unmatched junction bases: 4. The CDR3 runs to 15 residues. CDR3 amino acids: CASSSGLAGVNTQYF. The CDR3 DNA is TGTGCCAGCAGCTCGGGACTAGCGGGAGTAAATACGCAGTATTTT.

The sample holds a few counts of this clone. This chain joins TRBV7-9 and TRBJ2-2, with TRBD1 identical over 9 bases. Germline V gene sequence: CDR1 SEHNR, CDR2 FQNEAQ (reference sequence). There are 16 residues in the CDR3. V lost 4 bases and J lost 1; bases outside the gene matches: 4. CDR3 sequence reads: CASSSRTGENTGELFF. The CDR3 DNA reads TGTGCCAGCAGCTCTCGGACAGGGGAGAACACCGGGGAGCTGTTTTTT. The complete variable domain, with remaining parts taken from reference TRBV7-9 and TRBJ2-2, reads DTGVSQNPRHKITKRGQNVTFRCDPISEHNRLYWYRQTLGQGPEFLTYFQNEAQLEKSRLLSDRFSAERPKGSFSTLEIQRTEQGDSAMYLCASSSRTGENTGELFFGEGSRLTVL.